The 11 T cell receptor beta chains reported below all come from one sample, sequenced in a study of T cells in Graves' hyperthyroidism and ophthalmopathy. Amplified regions were TCR beta CDR3 sequences from RNA transcripts. The TCR CDR3 was amplified in a first-round RT-PCR using the HTBI primer set. Via MiXCR, TCRdb re-called the multiplex PCR reads, giving one row per CDR3 protein. The data hold roughly 290,000 distinct CDR3 sequences, with about 14% observed a single time. The sample consisted of blood. These receptors all stem from a woman aged 25-40 years with Graves' hyperthyroidism that later progressed to Graves' ophthalmopathy.

This clonotype occurred many times. This chain uses TRBV20-1 with TRBJ2-1; D gene uncertain. This CDR3 has 11 residues. The germline V gene has CDR1 DFQATT and CDR2 SNEGSKA (reference sequence). V lost 5 bases, J lost 1 base, and 3 bases lay in between. The CDR3 region has the DNA TGCAGTGCTTCTTCCTACAATGAGCAGTTCTTC. Encoded protein: CSASSYNEQFF.

The rearrangement joins TRBV28 to TRBJ2-3; D is unclear. Germline V gene sequence: CDR1 MDHEN, CDR2 SYDVKM. CDR3 length: 16 amino acids. V lost 4 bases, J lost 5 bases, and 19 bases lay in between. CDR3 amino acids: CASSSMAKGFEDTQYF. In DNA form, the CDR3 reads TGTGCCAGCAGTTCGATGGCGAAAGGCTTTGAAGATACGCAGTATTTT. The full variable domain, completed using reference TRBV28 and TRBJ2-3, is DVKVTQSSRYLVKRTGEKVFLECVQDMDHENMFWYRQDPGLGLRLIYFSYDVKMKEKGDIPEGYSVSREKKERFSLILESASTNQTSMYLCASSSMAKGFEDTQYFGPGTRLTVL.

In this sample, this clonotype turned up a few times. V and J are TRBV7-3 and TRBJ2-1, with D possibly matching TRBD2 (6 bases). Trimming shortened V by 3 bases and J by 5 bases, and 14 bases separated the two germline ends. The CDR3 contains 15 residues. Germline CDR1 SGHTA, CDR2 FQGTGA. CDR3 sequence reads: CASSFSGLPNNEQFF. In DNA, the CDR3 is TGTGCCAGCAGCTTCTCGGGACTGCCGAACAATGAGCAGTTCTTC.

This clonotype was seen at least ten times. V and J are TRBV6-2 or TRBV6-3 and TRBJ1-2; D call uncertain. Germline V lookup: CDR1 MNHEY, CDR2 SVGEGT. V lost 0 bases to trimming and J lost 8 bases, with 4 bases between them. This CDR3 has 11 residues. The CDR3 DNA follows: TGTGCCAGCAGTTACTCGTTAGGCTACACCTTC. Amino acid sequence: CASSYSLGYTF.

This clonotype was observed at least ten times. The chain has TRBV28 and TRBJ2-7; D may match TRBD1 or TRBD2 (5 bases each). The CDR3 runs to 13 residues. CDR1 and CDR2 from the germline V gene are MDHEN and SYDVKM. The germline V and J ends were trimmed by 8 bases and 2 bases, with 13 bases remaining between them. CDR3 nucleotides: TGTGCCAGCGAGAGGGGTACTACCTACGAGCAGTACTTC. It specifies CASERGTTYEQYF.

This clonotype appeared many times. The V gene is TRBV24-1, the J gene TRBJ1-1; D gene uncertain. Germline V lookup: CDR1 KGHDR, CDR2 SFDVKD. Trimming removed 3 bases from V and 1 base from J, with 11 bases in between. CDR3 size: 15 residues. As DNA, the CDR3 is TGTGCCACCAGTGATGGGCGGGGTGGGAACACTGAAGCTTTCTTT. It translates to CATSDGRGGNTEAFF.

This clonotype was counted ten times or more. The chain has TRBV7-9 and TRBJ1-4; tentative D call: TRBD1 (5 bases). V dropped 4 bases and J dropped 8 bases, with 20 bases sitting between them. Per the germline V gene, CDR1 is SEHNR and CDR2 is FQNEAQ (reference sequence). The CDR3 totals 16 residues. The CDR3 loop is CASSSVGQAAEEKLFF. Here the CDR3 DNA reads TGTGCCAGCAGCTCAGTAGGACAAGCGGCGGAGGAAAAACTGTTTTTT.

This clonotype was counted between two and nine times. The J gene is TRBJ1-2, the V gene TRBV28; TRBD1 might be the D (6 bases). V dropped 2 bases and J dropped 1 base, with 14 bases sitting between them. In germline, CDR1 is MDHEN, CDR2 SYDVKM. This CDR3 has 16 residues. CDR3 sequence: CASSLTQGRHNYGYTF. In DNA form, the CDR3 reads TGTGCCAGCAGTTTAACGCAGGGGCGACATAACTATGGCTACACCTTC.

This clonotype was detected many times. The chain recombines TRBV6-2 or TRBV6-3 with TRBJ1-1; D is perhaps TRBD1 (5 bases). Per the germline V gene, CDR1 is MNHEY and CDR2 is SVGEGT. The ends were cut back, 7 bases at V and 4 bases at J, with 25 bases in the middle. There are 17 residues in the CDR3. CDR3 region: CASTNPQAGGLGTEAFF. CDR3 nucleotide sequence: TGTGCCAGCACCAACCCCCAGGCTGGGGGTTTAGGCACTGAAGCTTTCTTT.

This clonotype came up many times. The rearrangement uses TRBV6-2 or TRBV6-3 and TRBJ1-1, with no clear D. V lost 0 bases and J lost 6, with 5 bases in between. The CDR3 consists of 12 residues. Germline CDR1 reads MNHEY; CDR2 reads SVGEGT. The chain's CDR3 is CASSYSVSEAFF. The DNA for the CDR3 is TGTGCCAGCAGTTACTCGGTTTCTGAAGCTTTCTTT.

This clonotype was counted ten times or more. The rearrangement uses TRBV5-1 and TRBJ2-7; 9 bases match TRBD2. CDR1 is SGHRS, CDR2 YFSETQ, per germline. The length of the CDR3 is 15 residues. Losses at the gene ends were 0 bases for V and 2 bases for J; bases not matched to a gene: 3. The CDR3 region is CASSLELAGPYEQYF. The CDR3, as DNA: TGCGCCAGCAGCTTGGAGCTAGCGGGACCCTACGAGCAGTACTTC. Full variable domain (outside the CDR3, taken from reference TRBV5-1 and TRBJ2-7): KAGVTQTPRYLIKTRGQQVTLSCSPISGHRSVSWYQQTPGQGLQFLFEYFSETQRNKGNFPGRFSGRQFSNSRSEMNVSTLELGDSALYLCASSLELAGPYEQYFGPGTRLTVT.